These 9 T cell receptor beta chains were all obtained from the same sample, sequenced in a study of T cells in Graves' hyperthyroidism and ophthalmopathy. Authors of the study amplified TCR beta CDR3 regions from RNA transcripts. RT-PCR in the first round (using the HTBI primer set) targeted the TCR CDR3. TCRdb re-derived calls from the multiplex PCR reads in MiXCR, one entry per CDR3 protein. The sample comprises 600,000 or so distinct CDR3 sequences, over 12% of which are singletons, and about 7% rests with the top ten. The sequenced material came from blood. These TCRs come from a woman younger than 35 with Graves' ophthalmopathy.

This clonotype was picked up many times. The chain joins TRBV12-3 or TRBV12-4 to TRBJ1-1; D ambiguous. The CDR3 sequence is 13 residues long. Trimming cost V 8 bases and J 3 bases, with 13 bases left between them. The CDR3, as DNA: TGTGCCAGCCCATCCCCCACGTACACTGAAGCTTTCTTT. The encoded protein is CASPSPTYTEAFF.

This clonotype came up many times. The chain recombines TRBV30 with TRBJ2-7; TRBD1 or TRBD2 may be the D gene (5 bases each). Germline V gene lookup returns CDR1 GTSNPN and CDR2 SVGIG (reference sequence). Deletions cut 0 bases from V and 2 bases from J, with 8 bases between. The CDR3 extends over 13 amino acids. The DNA for the CDR3 is TGTGCCTGGAGTGTAAGGGACCCCTACGAGCAGTACTTC. Its translation: CAWSVRDPYEQYF.

The chain has TRBV4-1 and TRBJ2-7; possible D gene TRBD1, 6 bases. Germline V gene sequence: CDR1 MGHRA, CDR2 YSYEKL. The V end lost 0 bases, the J end lost 2 bases, and 11 bases lay between the germline ends. This CDR3 region has 15 residues. CDR3 in amino acids: CASSQEGAHTYEQYF. In DNA form, the CDR3 reads TGCGCCAGCAGCCAAGAGGGGGCGCACACCTACGAGCAGTACTTC.

This chain connects TRBV20-1 to TRBJ2-3; the D is unclear. This CDR3 has 13 residues. The V end was cut by 3 bases, the J end by 4 bases, with 11 bases between. Germline V CDR1 and CDR2: DFQATT, SNEGSKA (reference sequence). The CDR3 reads CSARTQSSDTQYF. In nucleotides, the CDR3 is TGCAGTGCTAGGACCCAGTCATCAGATACGCAGTATTTT.

There are many counts of this clonotype. This chain joins TRBV6-1 and TRBJ1-1, with D tentatively TRBD1 (5 bases). The germline V and J ends were trimmed by 2 bases and 5 bases, with 15 bases remaining between them. From germline, CDR1 is MNHNS and CDR2 SASEGT. The CDR3 extends over 15 amino acids. The CDR3: CASSEYGGVITEAFF. The CDR3 DNA sequence: TGTGCCAGCAGTGAATATGGAGGGGTGATAACTGAAGCTTTCTTT.

Many counts were recorded for this clonotype. The V call is TRBV11-2, the J call TRBJ2-3; D ambiguous. Trimming took off 7 bases at V and 4 bases at J, with 15 bases between the two ends. The CDR3 spans 14 residues. Looked up from germline, CDR1 is SGHAT and CDR2 is FQNNGV. In DNA, the CDR3 is TGTGCCAGCAAAGGCGGTTCCGAGGCAGATACGCAGTATTTT. It yields the protein CASKGGSEADTQYF. Full variable domain (rest looked up from reference TRBV11-2 and TRBJ2-3): EAGVAQSPRYKIIEKRQSVAFWCNPISGHATLYWYQQILGQGPKLLIQFQNNGVVDDSQLPKDRFSAERLKGVDSTLKIQPAKLEDSAVYLCASKGGSEADTQYFGPGTRLTVL.

As for this clonotype: A much bigger clone sits one base away, suggesting this may be a read error. This chain links TRBV9 with TRBJ2-1, with no clear D. The end of the DNA aligns better with TRBJ2-7, so the J call may be wrong. CDR1 and CDR2 from the germline V gene are SGDLS and YYNGEE. The CDR3 consists of 15 residues. DNA of the CDR3: TGTGCCAGCAGCGTGGATGGAGACTCCTACAATGAGCAGTACTTC. It is translated as CASSVDGDSYNEQYF.

This clonotype was picked up many times. V usage is TRBV7-2 and J usage is TRBJ2-5; the match to TRBD1 covers 8 bases. The CDR3 totals 13 residues. Unmatched junction bases numbered 7, after V lost 8 bases and J lost 5 bases. Germline V lookup: CDR1 SGHTA, CDR2 FQGNSA. As DNA, the CDR3 is TGTGCCAGCGGACAGGGCTCCGGGGAGACCCAGTACTTC. As protein: CASGQGSGETQYF.

This clonotype was detected ten times or more. The J gene is TRBJ2-5, the V gene TRBV5-8, with 8 bases matching TRBD2. Germline loops: CDR1 SGHTS, CDR2 YDEGEE. Trimming removed 4 bases from V and 1 base from J; junction bases left unmatched: 9. The CDR3 contains 16 residues. DNA of the CDR3: TGTGCCAGCAGCGTGAGGAAACTAGCGGTCCAAGAGACCCAGTACTTC. Translating gives CASSVRKLAVQETQYF.